The 15 T cell receptor beta chains below come from one sample, sequenced in a study of OX40 agonist ivuxolimab in advanced cancers. Measured with immunoSEQ multiplex PCR; TCRdb has only the in-frame clones, and not every one. The data contain 90,000 to 120,000 clones, around 90% of them seen just once; the ten biggest clones take up over 0.6%. Here the sequenced sample was CD4+ or CD8+ T cells sorted from blood, taken in a trial of the OX40 agonist ivuxolimab. The receptors here all came from an adult with an advanced solid tumor such as melanoma, head and neck, liver or kidney cancer.

The rearrangement joins TRBV2 to TRBJ1-1; D gene uncertain. The CDR3 extends over 13 amino acids. The germline V and J ends were trimmed by 5 bases and 0 bases, with 7 bases remaining between them. Germline CDR1 reads SNHLY; CDR2 reads FYNNEI. The CDR3 bases are TGTGCCAGCAGTAGCGAAGTGAACACTGAAGCTTTCTTT. It encodes CASSSEVNTEAFF.

The rearrangement links TRBV7-2 to TRBJ1-1, with no clear D. The CDR3 is made up of 14 amino acids. Looked up from germline, CDR1 is SGHTA and CDR2 is FQGNSA. V dropped 1 base and J dropped 1 base, with 7 bases sitting between them. This chain's CDR3 is CASSLGHSNTEAFF. CDR3 coding DNA: TGTGCCAGCAGCTTAGGACACTCGAACACTGAAGCTTTCTTT.

The chain has TRBV6-4 and TRBJ1-1; D unresolved. This CDR3 comprises 13 residues. In germline, CDR1 is MRHNA, CDR2 SNTAGT. Trimming removed 5 bases from V and 0 bases from J, with 7 bases in between. CDR3 coding DNA: TGTGCCAGCAGTTTGGGTATGAACACTGAAGCTTTCTTT. Translated: CASSLGMNTEAFF.

The chain joins TRBV6-5 to TRBJ2-7; 10 bases line up with TRBD1. The CDR3 contains 16 residues. The junction had 7 bases not matched to a gene; V was cut back by 2 bases and J by 3 bases. The germline gives CDR1 MNHEY, CDR2 SVGAGI. As DNA, the CDR3 is TGTGCCAGCAGTTACACCGGGACAGGGGTAAACTACGAGCAGTACTTC. Translating it yields CASSYTGTGVNYEQYF.

The CDR3 is CASSRAGQVTTGELFF. CDR3 sequence (DNA): TGCGCCAGCAGCCGCGCAGGACAGGTAACCACCGGGGAGCTGTTTTTT. The chain combines TRBV5-1 with TRBJ2-2; 7 bases are a match to TRBD1. CDR1 is SGHRS, CDR2 YFSETQ, per germline. This CDR3 comprises 16 residues. The V and J ends lost 4 bases and 4 bases, in that order; junction bases with no gene match: 10.

The V call is TRBV5-1, the J call TRBJ1-1; D is uncertain. The V end was cut by 0 bases, the J end by 4 bases, with 10 bases between. The CDR3 contains 14 residues. The germline V gene has CDR1 SGHRS and CDR2 YFSETQ. CDR3 sequence reads: CASSLGQDFTEAFF. The CDR3 bases are TGCGCCAGCAGCTTGGGCCAGGATTTCACTGAAGCTTTCTTT.

The rearrangement links TRBV6-1 to TRBJ2-5; D remains ambiguous. Germline-derived CDR1 and CDR2 are MNHNS and SASEGT. Between the trimmed V and J ends, which lost 3 bases and 2 bases, there was a span of 7 bases. The CDR3 length is 13 residues. CDR3 amino acids: CASSDILQETQYF. DNA of the CDR3: TGTGCCAGCAGTGATATACTGCAAGAGACCCAGTACTTC.

This sequence joins TRBV10-3 and TRBJ1-3; TRBD1 might be the D (6 bases). V lost 4 bases and J 2 bases, leaving 12 bases between the germline ends. Germline CDR1 and CDR2: ENHRY and SYGVKD. The CDR3 consists of 15 residues. The CDR3 DNA reads TGTGCCATCAGTGGAGGACAGTCTACTGGAAACACCATATATTTT. Protein: CAISGGQSTGNTIYF.

This chain links TRBV19 with TRBJ1-1; a weak D match, TRBD1 (5 bases). The ends were cut back, 1 base at V and 2 bases at J, with 14 bases in the middle. Per the germline V gene, CDR1 is LNHDA and CDR2 is SQIVND (reference sequence). The CDR3 sequence is 16 residues long. CDR3 nucleotide sequence: TGTGCCAGTAGTATAGGATTGGGCAGGGCCAACACTGAAGCTTTCTTT. Its translation: CASSIGLGRANTEAFF.

The chain couples TRBV7-8 to TRBJ2-7; 8 positions agree with TRBD1. V lost 5 bases, J lost 0 bases, and 6 bases stayed unmatched. The CDR3 is 15 residues long. The germline V gene encodes CDR1 SGHVS and CDR2 FQNEAQ. The CDR3 coding sequence is TGTGCCAGCAGCGACCGGGACAGGAGCTCCTACGAGCAGTACTTC. This gives the protein CASSDRDRSSYEQYF.

This sequence joins TRBV7-9 and TRBJ1-1, with TRBD1 matching over 8 bases. V lost 1 base to trimming and J lost 1 base; unmatched junction nucleotides: 5. Germline V gene data show CDR1 as SEHNR and CDR2 as FQNEAQ (reference sequence). The CDR3 length is 16 residues. The CDR3 bases are TGTGCCAGCAGCTTAGGAGGGACAGGACGGAACACTGAAGCTTTCTTT. This encodes CASSLGGTGRNTEAFF.

This chain uses TRBV19 with TRBJ1-3; 8 bases are shared with TRBD1. The CDR3 extends over 17 amino acids. V lost 3 bases, J lost 5 bases, and 12 bases stayed unmatched. CDR1 and CDR2 (germline): LNHDA, SQIVND (reference sequence). CDR3 nucleotides: TGTGCCAGTAGTATGAGCAAGCCAGGGGGCCTACGAAACACCATATATTTT. It specifies CASSMSKPGGLRNTIYF.

The chain recombines TRBV5-1 with TRBJ2-3, with no clear D. Germline V lookup: CDR1 SGHRS, CDR2 YFSETQ. This CDR3 has 12 residues. V lost 2 bases, J lost 6 bases, and 7 bases lay in between. CDR3 sequence: CASSLGSDTQYF. CDR3 nucleotides: TGCGCCAGCAGCTTAGGATCCGATACGCAGTATTTT.

The sample holds one count of this clone. The chain joins TRBV20-1 to TRBJ2-5; D call uncertain. The germline gives CDR1 DFQATT, CDR2 SNEGSKA (reference sequence). V lost 3 bases, J lost 7 bases, and 9 bases lay in between. The CDR3 is 11 residues long. The CDR3 sequence is CSASVPGTQYF. The DNA of the CDR3 is TGCAGTGCTAGTGTTCCTGGGACCCAGTACTTC.

The chain recombines TRBV6-4 with TRBJ2-3; 10 bases are a match to TRBD2. CDR1 is MRHNA and CDR2 is SNTAGT in the germline V gene. The CDR3 runs 16 residues. J was trimmed by 3 bases and V by 11 bases; bases with no gene match: 14. The chain's CDR3 is CALRSGRPPHTDTQYF. The CDR3 DNA is TGTGCCCTCCGTAGCGGGAGGCCACCTCATACAGATACGCAGTATTTT.